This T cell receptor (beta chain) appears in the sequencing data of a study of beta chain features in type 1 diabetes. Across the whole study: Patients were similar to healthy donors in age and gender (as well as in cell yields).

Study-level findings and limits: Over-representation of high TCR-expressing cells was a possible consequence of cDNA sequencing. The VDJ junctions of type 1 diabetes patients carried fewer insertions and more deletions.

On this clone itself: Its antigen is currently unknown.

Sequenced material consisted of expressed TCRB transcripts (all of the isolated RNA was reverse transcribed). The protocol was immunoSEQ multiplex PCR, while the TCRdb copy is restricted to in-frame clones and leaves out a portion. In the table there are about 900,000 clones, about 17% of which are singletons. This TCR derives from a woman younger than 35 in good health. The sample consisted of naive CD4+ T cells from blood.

This CDR3 reads CASSLGADNQPQHF. CDR3 nucleotides: TGTGCCAGCAGCCTCGGGGCAGATAATCAGCCCCAGCATTTT. This chain joins TRBV5-6 and TRBJ1-5; maybe TRBD1 (5 bases). Trimming shortened V by 4 bases and J by 4 bases, and 12 bases separated the two germline ends. CDR3 size: 14 residues. Germline V CDR1 and CDR2: SGHDT, YYEEEE.